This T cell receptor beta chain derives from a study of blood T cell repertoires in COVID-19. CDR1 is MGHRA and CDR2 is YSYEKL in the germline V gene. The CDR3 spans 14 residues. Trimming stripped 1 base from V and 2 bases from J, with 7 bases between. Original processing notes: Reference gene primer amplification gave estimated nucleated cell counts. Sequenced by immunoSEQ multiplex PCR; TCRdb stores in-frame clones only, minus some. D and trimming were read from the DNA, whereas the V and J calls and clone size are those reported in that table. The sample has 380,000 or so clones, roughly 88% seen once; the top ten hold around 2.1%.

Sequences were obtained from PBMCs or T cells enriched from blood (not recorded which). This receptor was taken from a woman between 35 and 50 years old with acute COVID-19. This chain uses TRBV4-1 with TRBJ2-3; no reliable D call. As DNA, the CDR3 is TGCGCCAGCAGCCAAGTCCTGTACACAGATACGCAGTATTTT. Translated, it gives CASSQVLYTDTQYF.